What follows describes a single TCR beta chain. The antigen is not known. At the DNA level, this CDR3 is encoded by other sequences in the same sample as well. This sample was taken from a study of shared clonotypes between healthy human individuals. Study at large: Sampling drew on donors who were a couple of women and a few men aged 18 to 49. Per donor, CD8 memory used one plate, CD8 naive used two, CD4 memory used three and CD4 naive used three.

Findings and limits, study-wide: What naive subsets generally showed was a larger estimated richness than memory subsets showed.

TCRdb's table, derived via immunoSEQ multiplex PCR, lists solely in-frame clones and lacks some. This sample has 2 million to 2.5 million clones, with more than 80% found just once. Trimming removed 2 bases at V and 0 bases at J, with 12 bases between. Germline values: CDR1 SGHRS, CDR2 YFSETQ. The CDR3 is made up of 16 amino acids. Material: naive CD4+ T cells from PBMCs. Specified subset: CD45RA+ positively selected. The sequence derives from a young man in good health. Some clones in this sample may be carry-over from other donors' samples. The chain couples TRBV5-1 to TRBJ2-1; D is undetermined. The CDR3 here is CASSLGLVSSYNEQFF. The CDR3 coding sequence is TGCGCCAGCAGCTTAGGGCTCGTAAGCTCCTACAATGAGCAGTTCTTC.